This T cell receptor (beta chain) was observed in a study of blood T cell repertoires in COVID-19 (dated by TCRdb to the early 2020s). In terms of the full investigation: Samples from collaborators originated in the United States, Italy and Spain and spanned both the acute and convalescent phases of COVID-19. The material from the prospective study consisted of cDNA or gDNA derived from T cells, B-cell-depleted T cells, or PBMCs. The dataset comprised deeply sampled blood TCRbeta repertoires from subjects exposed to, actively infected with, or recovered from COVID-19. The repertoires were released in a freely available public database meant as a resource for research on the immune response to SARS-CoV-2. The samples were drawn from two sources: the first 160 participants of the ongoing ImmuneRACE study, and 1,200 or so subjects contributed by 6 global collaborators. Sample metadata almost always included a de-identified subject ID, COVID-19 status, age in years and sex. Where available, HLA class I and class II types were taken from metadata supplied by the sample provider and were not determined by assay-based typing.

In the prospective study, participants were roughly 18 to 100 years old, resided in 24 geographic areas of the United States, and were enrolled through a virtual design. In the prospective study, participants were assigned to cohorts based on the clinical history participants reported in a screening survey and a study questionnaire. ImmuneRACE Cohort 3 recovered participants were defined by two consecutive negative NP/OP PCR tests, healthcare professional clearance, or symptom resolution. Mobile phlebotomists in the prospective study collected whole blood, serum and a nasopharyngeal or oropharyngeal swab from every participant. Participants in the prospective study had the option to provide additional blood draws and questionnaires over an approximately 2-month period. Prospective study blood samples were shipped either frozen or at room temperature before DNA extraction. Turning to this clone: Its binding antigen is unknown. Base qualities are not provided; no much larger clone lies one nucleotide away.

The germline V gene gives CDR1 as MDHEN and CDR2 as SYDVKM. The CDR3 has 15 amino acids, counting the end cysteine and phenylalanine. Just the 45-base CDR3 DNA is kept, in frame starting at base 1. V ends up 5 bases short and J 2 bases short, with an unmatched junction base count of 3. The immunoSEQ Assay, a bias-controlled multiplex PCR, was used to amplify TCRbeta CDR3 regions from genomic DNA. Turning to the authors' computational methods: The number of nucleated cells in each sample was estimated by amplification of reference gene primers within the assay. To quantify the absolute abundance of each unique TCRbeta CDR3 rearrangement, sequence reads were collapsed and filtered. For each sample, productive Simpson clonality was calculated as the square root of Simpson's diversity index over productive rearrangements. TCRdb re-hosts the immuneACCESS table, in-frame sequences only. Its copies lack some clones; in the studies checked, an unresolved V gene accounts for under half of them, and the cause for the rest is not known. From that table come the V and J calls and clone size; the DNA was used to work out D and trimming. Here the sample has a few hundred thousand clones; 86% occur a single time. 10% of the sample goes to the ten largest clones.

Findings and caveats that apply to the study as a whole: The amount of clinical and demographic metadata varied by source and participant and was provided uncurated.

Sequenced material: PBMCs or T cells enriched from blood (not recorded which). The V and J genes are TRBV28 and TRBJ2-1; the junction holds 10 bases that match TRBD1. The sequence was obtained from a woman in her late teens or twenties who had recovered from COVID-19. The CDR3 reads as follows: CASSPGTGAYNEQFF. In nucleotides, the sequence is TGTGCCAGCAGTCCCGGGACAGGGGCCTACAATGAGCAGTTCTTC. Supplemented by the reference TRBV28 and TRBJ2-1 proteins around the CDR3, the complete variable domain is DVKVTQSSRYLVKRTGEKVFLECVQDMDHENMFWYRQDPGLGLRLIYFSYDVKMKEKGDIPEGYSVSREKKERFSLILESASTNQTSMYLCASSPGTGAYNEQFFGPGTRLTVL.